Shown below are 27 T cell receptor beta chains from a single sample sequenced in a study of shared clonotypes between healthy human individuals. Naive CD8 isolation took CD45RO-negative cells positively selected for CCR7 and excluded terminally differentiated effector memory CD45RA+ cells. Clones were read by immunoSEQ multiplex PCR, and TCRdb kept only the in-frame ones, dropping some. The table includes 2 million or so clones, less than 95% detected once. What was sequenced was naive CD8+ T cells sorted from blood. The receptors were gathered from a man aged 18 to 30 in good health.

The rearrangement joins TRBV13 to TRBJ1-2; no reliable D call. Germline CDR1 PRHDT, CDR2 FYEKMQ (reference sequence). The CDR3 runs to 15 residues. Trimming removed 1 base at V and 8 bases at J, with 17 bases between. In nucleotides, the CDR3 is TGTGCCAGCAGCTTAGCCCTTCGCGGCCCTAGGGGCTACACCTTC. Protein product: CASSLALRGPRGYTF. Full variable domain (rest looked up from reference TRBV13 and TRBJ1-2): AAGVIQSPRHLIKEKRETATLKCYPIPRHDTVYWYQQGPGQDPQFLISFYEKMQSDKGSIPDRFSAQQFSDYHSELNMSSLELGDSALYFCASSLALRGPRGYTFGSGTRLTVV.

The sample holds one count of this clone. The chain employs TRBV28 and TRBJ2-7; TRBD1 matches at 10 bases. The V gene's germline CDR1 is MDHEN and CDR2 SYDVKM. V lost 4 bases and J lost 5; bases outside the gene matches: 11. This CDR3 region has 16 residues. The CDR3 region is CASSSGQGGLDNEQYF. The CDR3 DNA is TGTGCCAGCAGTTCAGGACAGGGGGGACTCGACAACGAGCAGTACTTC.

The rearrangement uses TRBV19 and TRBJ2-2; maybe TRBD2 (6 bases). Per the germline V gene, CDR1 is LNHDA and CDR2 is SQIVND (reference sequence). The CDR3 is 15 amino acids. Trimming took off 4 bases at V and 5 bases at J, with 14 bases between the two ends. As DNA, the CDR3 is TGTGCCAGTAGTACACCTAGGGCGGGGACCGGGGAGCTGTTTTTT. Its protein is CASSTPRAGTGELFF.

As regards this clone: Other nucleotide sequences in the sample specify the same CDR3. This chain links TRBV30 with TRBJ2-7; D possibly corresponds to TRBD2 (6 bases). The CDR3 extends over 12 amino acids. V was clipped by 1 base and J by 4 bases, with 8 bases between them. Per the germline V gene, CDR1 is GTSNPN and CDR2 is SVGIG (reference sequence). CDR3 sequence: CAWSGSGYEQYF. The CDR3 DNA sequence: TGTGCCTGGAGTGGGAGCGGGTACGAGCAGTACTTC.

On this clone: The same CDR3 arises from other DNA sequences in this sample as well. V is TRBV27 and J is TRBJ1-2, with 10 positions matching TRBD1. Germline V gives CDR1 MNHEY, CDR2 SMNVEV (reference sequence). This CDR3 region has 13 residues. The ends lost 5 bases at V and 7 bases at J; junction bases unmatched: 4. In DNA, the CDR3 is TGTGCCAGCAGTCCGACAGGGGGCGGTGGCTACACCTTC. It is translated as CASSPTGGGGYTF.

The J gene is TRBJ1-5, the V gene TRBV9; TRBD1 matches at 8 bases. V shed 2 bases, J shed 2 bases, and the junction held 15 bases outside the gene matches. The CDR3 is made up of 19 amino acids. Germline CDR1 SGDLS, CDR2 YYNGEE. CDR3 DNA sequence: TGTGCCAGCAGCGTTGACCCACAACCCCTACAGGGGGGCAATCAGCCCCAGCATTTT. It yields the protein CASSVDPQPLQGGNQPQHF.

This clone was seen just once. The chain links TRBV6-5 to TRBJ2-4; D assignment may be TRBD1 or TRBD2 (5 bases each). Per germline, CDR1 MNHEY and CDR2 SVGAGI. The CDR3 spans 14 residues. The ends were cut back, 4 bases at V and 7 bases at J, with 14 bases in the middle. The CDR3 nucleotides are TGTGCCAGCAGTTCCGCCGGGGCCGAGAACATTCAGTACTTC. Protein product: CASSSAGAENIQYF.

The chain recombines TRBV27 with TRBJ1-2, with D perhaps matching TRBD1 (5 bases). Germline loops: CDR1 MNHEY, CDR2 SMNVEV (reference sequence). Trimming shortened V by 8 bases and J by 4 bases, and 14 bases separated the two germline ends. There are 13 residues in the CDR3. Written as DNA, the CDR3 is TGTGCCAGCGGCCCTGAGGGGTTCTATGGCTACACCTTC. It is translated as CASGPEGFYGYTF.

The rearrangement links TRBV5-4 to TRBJ2-2, with TRBD2 matching over 8 bases. Germline-derived CDR1 and CDR2 are SGHNT and YYREEE (reference sequence). V dropped 2 bases and J dropped 5; count of bases not matched to a gene: 5. The CDR3 consists of 15 residues. DNA for the CDR3: TGTGCCAGCAGCTTAGCGGGAGTAGGGACCGGGGAGCTGTTTTTT. Its translation is CASSLAGVGTGELFF.

The chain employs TRBV7-9 and TRBJ2-5; 11 nucleotides agree with TRBD1. The V gene's germline CDR1 is SEHNR and CDR2 FQNEAQ (reference sequence). The CDR3 length is 16 residues. With 5 bases clipped from V and 5 bases from J, the junction kept 10 bases outside the gene matches. The CDR3 bases are TGTGCCAGCAGCCGGACAGGGGGCGCCCCGGAGGAGACCCAGTACTTC. Translated, it gives CASSRTGGAPEETQYF.

About this clone itself: One end of the junction does not line up with germline, which may come from a read error. The chain links TRBV7-7 to TRBJ1-1; D gene uncertain. The CDR3 is made up of 13 amino acids. The germline V gene encodes CDR1 SSHAT and CDR2 FNYEAQ (reference sequence). The CDR3 reads CASSYSRDTEAFF. The CDR3 nucleotides read TGTGCTAGCAGCTATTCCCGGGACACTGAAGCTTTCTTT.

CDR3 bases: TGTGCCAGTAGTGTGGACAGAGGTGAGACCCAGTACTTC. Its protein is CASSVDRGETQYF. J is TRBJ2-5 and V is TRBV19, with a possible D match to TRBD1 (6 bases). Germline V CDR1 and CDR2: LNHDA, SQIVND (reference sequence). The CDR3 has 13 residues. Trimming shortened V by 5 bases and J by 5 bases, and 12 bases separated the two germline ends.

V gene TRBV9 combines with J gene TRBJ2-7; no clear D gene. The V gene lost 3 bases and the J gene lost 3 bases, with 13 bases spanning the gap. This CDR3 comprises 14 residues. Germline CDR1 is SGDLS and CDR2 is YYNGEE. The CDR3 DNA sequence: TGTGCCAGCAGCGGAACAAGATCCGACTACGAGCAGTACTTC. This sequence encodes CASSGTRSDYEQYF.

V and J are TRBV7-2 and TRBJ1-5; no definite D call. Trimming cost V 1 base and J 6 bases, with 10 bases left between them. Per germline, CDR1 SGHTA and CDR2 FQGNSA. The CDR3 is made up of 14 amino acids. The CDR3, as DNA: TGTGCCAGCAGCTTAGGGTTTTTAGGTCAGCCCCAGCATTTT. Its translation is CASSLGFLGQPQHF.

V usage is TRBV6-1 and J usage is TRBJ2-2, with D unresolved. Per the germline V gene, CDR1 is MNHNS and CDR2 is SASEGT. V was trimmed by 2 bases and J by 2 bases, leaving 3 bases between them. The CDR3 covers 13 residues. This CDR3 is CASSETNTGELFF. The DNA of the CDR3 is TGTGCCAGCAGTGAAACTAACACCGGGGAGCTGTTTTTT.

The chain joins TRBV28 to TRBJ2-3; the match to TRBD1 covers 10 bases. The CDR3 is made up of 15 amino acids. V trimming: 6 bases; J trimming: 7 bases; junction bases outside the gene matches: 10. Germline V CDR1 and CDR2: MDHEN, SYDVKM. CDR3: CASSPVGTGDYTQYF. DNA for the CDR3: TGTGCCAGCAGCCCGGTCGGGACAGGGGATTATACGCAGTATTTT.

V and J are TRBV5-1 and TRBJ2-1, with D unresolved. There are 16 residues in the CDR3. Trimming stripped 0 bases from V and 0 bases from J, with 10 bases between. Germline CDR1 reads SGHRS; CDR2 reads YFSETQ. The CDR3 sequence is CASSLAAISSYNEQFF. In nucleotides, the CDR3 is TGCGCCAGCAGCTTGGCAGCAATAAGCTCCTACAATGAGCAGTTCTTC.

The chain carries TRBV7-9 and TRBJ1-1; tentatively, D is TRBD1 (5 bases). V was trimmed by 11 bases and J by 6 bases, leaving 19 bases between them. The length of the CDR3 is 13 residues. Germline V gives CDR1 SEHNR, CDR2 FQNEAQ (reference sequence). The CDR3 sequence is CAAGTPLGAEAFF. The CDR3 nucleotides are TGTGCCGCCGGGACCCCCTTGGGGGCTGAAGCTTTCTTT. The full variable domain, completed using reference TRBV7-9 and TRBJ1-1, is DTGVSQNPRHKITKRGQNVTFRCDPISEHNRLYWYRQTLGQGPEFLTYFQNEAQLEKSRLLSDRFSAERPKGSFSTLEIQRTEQGDSAMYLCAAGTPLGAEAFFGQGTRLTVV.

The genes are TRBV10-3 and TRBJ2-7, with 8 nucleotides matching TRBD2. Trimming at V came to 8 bases and at J to 2 bases, leaving 5 bases not matched to a gene. Germline V gene data show CDR1 as ENHRY and CDR2 as SYGVKD. The CDR3 runs to 13 residues. The CDR3 nucleotides are TGTGCCATCGGCGGGAGGAATCCCTACGAGCAGTACTTC. It encodes CAIGGRNPYEQYF.

This chain links TRBV14 with TRBJ2-7; TRBD2 might be the D (6 bases). The CDR3 is 16 amino acids. Germline CDR1 is SGHDN and CDR2 is FVKESK. Deletions cut 0 bases from V and 2 bases from J, with 14 bases between. The CDR3 sequence is CASSQDPGGGTYEQYF. The CDR3 nucleotides read TGTGCCAGCAGCCAAGATCCCGGCGGAGGGACCTACGAGCAGTACTTC.

Of note for this clone: Other DNA sequences in this specimen translate into the identical CDR3. This chain uses TRBV4-3 with TRBJ2-1, with TRBD2 matching over 7 bases. V shed 2 bases, J shed 3 bases, and the junction held 1 base outside the gene matches. Germline CDR1 and CDR2: LGHNA and YSLEER. The CDR3 contains 14 residues. Written as DNA, the CDR3 is TGCGCCAGCAGCCAACGCGGGAGCTACAATGAGCAGTTCTTC. Translating it yields CASSQRGSYNEQFF.

This clone has a single count. This rearrangement joins TRBV2 to TRBJ1-4; D uncertain. Germline CDR1 is SNHLY and CDR2 is FYNNEI. This CDR3 comprises 15 residues. V dropped 3 bases and J dropped 3 bases, with 11 bases sitting between them. The CDR3 here is CASSDSRNPNEKLFF. DNA for the CDR3: TGTGCCAGCAGTGATTCGAGGAACCCTAATGAAAAACTGTTTTTT.

This clone has just one count. The chain employs TRBV9 and TRBJ2-7, with a weak D call TRBD2 (6 bases). The germline gives CDR1 SGDLS, CDR2 YYNGEE. The CDR3 spans 15 residues. Trimming left V 0 bases short and J 3 bases short, with 13 bases between. CDR3 protein: CASSVEGGDYYEQYF. DNA of the CDR3: TGTGCCAGCAGCGTAGAAGGAGGGGATTACTACGAGCAGTACTTC.

The chain has TRBV27 and TRBJ2-5, with 8 bases that match TRBD1. Germline V CDR1 and CDR2: MNHEY, SMNVEV (reference sequence). The CDR3 is made up of 15 amino acids. V lost 2 bases, J lost 1 base, and 3 bases stayed unmatched. The DNA for the CDR3 is TGTGCCAGCAGTTTAGTACAGGGGGTCCAAGAGACCCAGTACTTC. It codes for CASSLVQGVQETQYF.

The rearrangement uses TRBV15 and TRBJ2-5, with TRBD1 identical over 9 bases. The germline CDR1 and CDR2 sequences are LNHNV and YYDKDF (reference sequence). The CDR3 has 17 residues. With V trimmed by 5 bases and J by 0 bases, 10 bases remained unmatched. The CDR3 DNA sequence: TGTGCCACCAGCGTTTGGGACAGGGCCCCGTACCAAGAGACCCAGTACTTC. Its translation is CATSVWDRAPYQETQYF.

This rearrangement joins TRBV27 to TRBJ2-2; the D is unclear. The V and J ends lost 6 bases and 4 bases respectively, with 15 bases between them. The CDR3 runs to 15 residues. In germline, CDR1 is MNHEY, CDR2 SMNVEV (reference sequence). This CDR3 is CASSHLRAGTGELFF. DNA of the CDR3: TGTGCCAGCAGCCACCTTAGGGCTGGCACCGGGGAGCTGTTTTTT.

The chain has TRBV6-5 and TRBJ1-1; D is unresolved. This CDR3 is 12 amino acids long. Per germline, CDR1 MNHEY and CDR2 SVGAGI. Trimming took off 6 bases at V and 7 bases at J, with 12 bases between the two ends. For the CDR3, the DNA is TGTGCCAGCAGCCGGGATTCTCTTGAAGCTTTCTTT. Protein product: CASSRDSLEAFF.